This entry describes one T cell receptor (beta chain). Sequencing was performed with immunoSEQ multiplex PCR; in TCRdb, only in-frame clones are kept and a portion is missing. The sample shows 150,000 to 200,000 clones, roughly 88% of them seen only once. This record comes from a study of blood T cell repertoires in COVID-19. The CDR3 contains 12 residues. V was cut by 2 bases and J by 8 bases, with 8 bases left in between. The V gene's germline CDR1 is SGHDT and CDR2 YYEEEE. The TCR was taken from a woman aged 45-60 years who had recovered from COVID-19. The V gene is TRBV5-6, the J gene TRBJ1-3; D is ambiguous. Sequenced input: PBMCs or T cells enriched from blood (not recorded which). Here the CDR3 reads CASSFGGDTIYF. In DNA form, the CDR3 reads TGTGCCAGCAGCTTCGGCGGGGACACCATATATTTT.